These 4 T cell receptor beta chains were all obtained from the same sample, sequenced in a study of monozygotic twins with inflammatory bowel disease (dated by TCRdb to between 2018 and 2021). The library was obtained by 5' RACE. Sequenced on an Illumina HiSeq 2500. TCRdb reanalyzed the reads, keeping one entry per CDR3 protein sequence and omitting DNA. The sample's table lists a count of fewer than 550,000 distinct CDR3 sequences. The ten largest clones take up more than 2% of the sample. Sequenced input: blood. These receptors came from a human donor with ulcerative colitis or Crohn's disease, or a healthy co-twin of an affected twin (not recorded which).

The CDR3 sequence is CASSSGLAGVGNEQYF. This chain joins TRBV6-5 and TRBJ2-7; no DNA is available, so the TRBD2 call from TCRdb remains unchecked. CDR3 size: 16 residues. Per germline, CDR1 MNHEY and CDR2 SVGAGI.

The chain has TRBV7-9 and TRBJ2-7. The germline V gene has CDR1 SEHNR and CDR2 FQNEAQ (reference sequence). The CDR3 has 14 residues. The CDR3 sequence: CASSFLMSSYEQYF.

This chain uses TRBV11-2 with TRBJ2-2; checking the TCRdb D call of TRBD1 is not possible without DNA. Per the germline V gene, CDR1 is SGHAT and CDR2 is FQNNGV. This CDR3 is 15 amino acids long. This CDR3 reads CASSTRRLGRGELFF.

The chain combines TRBV6-1 with TRBJ1-1; TCRdb returns TRBD1, unconfirmable since there is no DNA. This CDR3 is 14 amino acids long. CDR1 and CDR2 from the germline V gene are MNHNS and SASEGT. CDR3: CASSEWDGGGEAFF.